These T cell receptor beta chains were read from a single sample in a study of cytomegalovirus exposure and HLA in healthy donors. Produced via immunoSEQ multiplex PCR; TCRdb's table is partial and in-frame only. The data show under 250,000 clones, around 80% seen once. The sample consisted of PBMCs. Every receptor here comes from a male donor in good health and CMV-seronegative. Each CDR3 is given with its conserved first and last residue. The D gene is left open where the match is weak. Clone size is given for some rows only: seen once, a few or many times, or a class if the clone is expanded.

NA | NA | TRBJ2-7 | TRBV6-1 | CASSRDINPHEQYF | TGTGCCAGCAGCCGGGACATCAACCCACACGAGCAGTACTTC
NA | NA | TRBJ1-1 | TRBV27 | CASSLSTGVNTEAFF | TGTGCCAGCAGCCTATCAACGGGGGTGAACACTGAAGCTTTCTTT
NA | NA | TRBJ1-5 | TRBV19 | CASSAQEYQPQHF | TGTGCCAGTAGTGCGCAGGAATATCAGCCCCAGCATTTT
NA | NA | TRBJ2-1 | TRBV2 | CASSPGTSQFF | TGTGCCAGCAGTCCCGGGACTTCCCAGTTCTTC
TRBD1 | NA | TRBJ1-1 | TRBV19 | CASSIDRAGGVGTEAFF | TGTGCCAGTAGTATAGATCGGGCAGGGGGCGTTGGCACTGAAGCTTTCTTT
NA | NA | TRBJ2-7 | TRBV5-1 | CASSFQWGDEQYF | TGCGCCAGCAGCTTTCAGTGGGGGGACGAGCAGTACTTC
TRBD2 | NA | TRBJ2-5 | TRBV19 | CASSQRGVETQYF | TGTGCCAGTAGTCAGCGGGGGGTAGAGACCCAGTACTTC
NA | NA | TRBJ2-5 | TRBV5-4 | CASSRPTDYQETQYF | TGTGCCAGCAGCAGACCGACAGACTACCAAGAGACCCAGTACTTC
TRBD1 | NA | TRBJ2-7 | TRBV27 | CASSFGQGGVEQYF | TGTGCCAGCAGTTTTGGACAGGGAGGCGTCGAGCAGTACTTC
TRBD2 | NA | TRBJ2-5 | TRBV5-1 | CASSLVTSGTVTQYF | TGCGCCAGCAGCTTGGTGACTAGCGGGACGGTGACCCAGTACTTC
NA | NA | TRBJ2-2 | TRBV19 | CASSAGPTGELFF | TGTGCCAGTAGTGCGGGCCCGACCGGGGAGCTGTTTTTT
NA | NA | TRBJ2-3 | TRBV19 | CASGLGGNTDTQYF | TGTGCCAGTGGTCTGGGCGGGAACACAGATACGCAGTATTTT
TRBD2 | NA | TRBJ2-5 | TRBV29-1 | CSVREGRETQYF | TGCAGCGTACGGGAGGGCCGGGAGACCCAGTACTTC
NA | NA | TRBJ2-1 | TRBV7-9 | CASSLGVGGSYNEQFF | TGTGCCAGCAGCTTAGGGGTCGGAGGGTCCTACAATGAGCAGTTCTTC
NA | NA | TRBJ1-5 | TRBV28 | CASSSPRGSQHF | TGTGCCAGCAGTTCCCCCCGGGGGTCCCAGCATTTT
TRBD1 | NA | TRBJ2-1 | TRBV7-2 | CASSLEGDSYNEQFF | TGTGCCAGCAGCTTAGAAGGGGACAGCTACAATGAGCAGTTCTTC
NA | NA | TRBJ1-2 | TRBV19 | CATSGGSYGYTF | TGTGCCACTTCGGGGGGAAGCTATGGCTACACCTTC
NA | NA | TRBJ2-3 | TRBV6-5 | CASRTTGSTDTQYF | TGTGCCAGCAGAACGACAGGAAGCACAGATACGCAGTATTTT
NA | NA | TRBJ1-6 | TRBV14 | CASSQFLGSYNSPLHF | TGTGCCAGCAGCCAATTCCTAGGCTCCTATAATTCACCCCTCCACTTT
TRBD2 | NA | TRBJ2-3 | TRBV14 | CASSLSHLAGVITDTQYF | TGTGCCAGCAGCCTTAGCCACCTAGCGGGGGTGATCACAGATACGCAGTATTTT
TRBD1 | NA | TRBJ2-6 | TRBV5-1 | CASSRDRATSGANVLTF | TGCGCCAGCAGCCGGGACAGGGCCACCTCTGGGGCCAACGTCCTGACTTTC
NA | NA | TRBJ2-7 | TRBV7-2 | CASSLEAGHSYEQYF | TGTGCCAGCAGCTTAGAGGCGGGGCACTCCTACGAGCAGTACTTC
TRBD1 | NA | TRBJ2-6 | TRBV4-1 | CASSQTGAGANVLAF | TGCGCCAGCAGCCAGACAGGGGCTGGGGCCAACGTCCTGGCTTTC
NA | NA | TRBJ1-4 | TRBV6-1 | CASSRGVGEKLFF | TGTGCCAGCAGTCGGGGGGTCGGTGAAAAACTGTTTTTT
TRBD2 | NA | TRBJ2-3 | TRBV6-4 | CASSRTSGRGTDTQYF | TGTGCCAGCAGTCGGACTAGCGGGAGGGGCACAGATACGCAGTATTTT
NA | NA | TRBJ2-7 | TRBV6-5 | CASSYGQHYEQYF | TGTGCCAGCAGTTACGGACAGCACTACGAGCAGTACTTC
TRBD1 | NA | TRBJ2-7 | TRBV6-5 | CASSSWTGDFHEQYF | TGTGCCAGCAGCTCCTGGACAGGCGATTTCCACGAGCAGTACTTC
NA | NA | TRBJ2-4 | TRBV28 | CASSLGAILAKNIQYF | TGTGCCAGCAGTTTAGGGGCAATCTTGGCCAAAAACATTCAGTACTTC
NA | NA | TRBJ1-2 | TRBV7-9 | CSSSLGVRGANYGYTF | TGTTCCAGCAGCTTAGGGGTTCGGGGGGCGAACTATGGCTACACCTTC
NA | NA | TRBJ1-1 | TRBV6-6 | CASSYTDRGEAFF | TGTGCCAGCAGTTACACAGACAGAGGAGAAGCTTTCTTT
NA | few | TRBJ1-6 | TRBV19 | CASSFSSYNSPLHF | TGTGCCAGTAGTTTCAGCTCCTATAATTCACCCCTCCACTTT
NA | once | TRBJ1-1 | TRBV19 | CASRWGDGTQTEAFF | TGTGCCAGCCGCTGGGGGGATGGGACCCAAACTGAAGCTTTCTTT
NA | NA | TRBJ2-7 | TRBV2 | CASRRLSYEQYF | TGTGCCAGCAGGCGTCTGTCCTACGAGCAGTACTTC
NA | NA | TRBJ1-2 | TRBV29-1 | CSVARLGENGYTF | TGCAGCGTTGCGAGGCTTGGGGAGAACGGCTACACCTTC
NA | NA | TRBJ1-2 | TRBV27 | CASSLTGNYGYTF | TGTGCCAGCAGCCTGACAGGAAACTATGGCTACACCTTC
NA | NA | TRBJ2-1 | TRBV7-2 | CASSLDWSTTPGQFF | TGTGCCAGCAGCTTAGATTGGTCTACCACGCCCGGGCAGTTCTTC
NA | NA | TRBJ2-7 | TRBV6-6 | CASFSEYYEQYF | TGTGCCAGCTTTTCTGAGTATTACGAGCAGTACTTC
TRBD2 | NA | TRBJ2-7 | TRBV9 | CASSETSGSLYEQYF | TGTGCCAGCAGCGAGACTAGCGGGAGTCTCTACGAGCAGTACTTC
TRBD2 | NA | TRBJ2-2 | TRBV6-4 | CASSLALAGNTGELFF | TGTGCCAGCAGTCTCGCACTAGCGGGGAACACCGGGGAGCTGTTTTTT
NA | once | TRBJ1-1 | TRBV21-1 | CASNTYTGTVARKAFF | TGTGCCAGCAACACTTACACCGGGACAGTAGCCCGGAAAGCTTTCTTT
TRBD1 | NA | TRBJ1-4 | TRBV6-5 | CASRPTGATNEKLFF | TGTGCCAGCAGACCTACAGGGGCAACTAATGAAAAACTGTTTTTT
NA | once | TRBJ2-5 | TRBV18 | CASSPYTGRWETQYF | TGTGCCAGCTCACCATATACAGGGCGGTGGGAGACCCAGTACTTC
TRBD1 | NA | TRBJ1-5 | TRBV28 | CASNRLDRSYQPQHF | TGTGCCAGCAACAGACTGGACAGGAGTTATCAACCCCAGCATTTT
TRBD2 | NA | TRBJ2-7 | TRBV28 | CASSEGLAVVYEQYF | TGTGCCAGCAGTGAGGGACTAGCGGTAGTTTACGAGCAGTACTTC
NA | NA | TRBJ1-4 | TRBV6-4 | CASRRGSPPSVREKLFF | TGTGCCAGCAGAAGGGGGTCTCCCCCGTCGGTTAGGGAAAAACTGTTTTTT
NA | NA | TRBJ2-5 | TRBV29-1 | CSVRADYRETQYF | TGCAGCGTGCGGGCAGACTATAGGGAGACCCAGTACTTC
TRBD1 | few | TRBJ1-5 | TRBV19 | CASGTANQPQHF | TGTGCCAGCGGGACAGCAAATCAGCCCCAGCATTTT
NA | NA | TRBJ1-1 | TRBV4-1 | CASSGLANTEAFF | TGCGCCAGCAGCGGGCTCGCGAACACTGAAGCTTTCTTT
TRBD2 | once | TRBJ2-1 | TRBV4-1 | CASSQTPGVAGENNEQFF | TGCGCCAGCAGCCAAACCCCAGGGGTAGCGGGAGAGAACAATGAGCAGTTCTTC
TRBD2 | once | TRBJ2-7 | TRBV5-1 | CASSHLGGGLYEQYF | TGCGCCAGCAGCCACCTGGGCGGGGGGTTGTACGAGCAGTACTTC
NA | NA | TRBJ1-3 | TRBV5-6 | CASSRGGSGNTIYF | TGTGCCAGCAGCCGGGGGGGGTCTGGAAACACCATATATTTT
NA | NA | TRBJ2-4 | TRBV6-1 | CAGSVLKNIQYF | TGTGCCGGCAGTGTGCTAAAAAACATTCAGTACTTC
NA | NA | TRBJ2-2 | TRBV10-3 | CAINDQGLSGELFF | TGTGCCATCAATGATCAGGGTTTATCTGGGGAGCTGTTTTTT
TRBD1 | NA | TRBJ2-1 | TRBV18 | CASSPNRDRNEQFF | TGTGCCAGCTCACCAAATCGGGACAGAAATGAGCAGTTCTTC
NA | NA | TRBJ2-7 | TRBV28 | CASSLWGKGRSSYEQYF | TGTGCCAGCAGCCTGTGGGGTAAGGGGCGTAGCTCCTACGAGCAGTACTTC
TRBD2 | few | TRBJ2-7 | TRBV7-6 | CASSPPGTSGYEQYF | TGTGCCAGCAGTCCACCCGGGACTAGCGGATACGAGCAGTACTTC
TRBD2 | NA | TRBJ2-5 | TRBV7-3 | CASSLGLAGGPYETQYF | TGTGCCAGCAGCTTAGGACTAGCGGGAGGGCCCTATGAGACCCAGTACTTC